Below are 12 T cell receptor beta chains sequenced from a single sample in a study of cytomegalovirus exposure and HLA in healthy donors. The primer mix had 60 Vbeta and 13 Jbeta primers. Profiled with immunoSEQ multiplex PCR; TCRdb holds only in-frame clones, not every one. The sample consists of approximately 200,000 clones, 70% to 80% of them appearing once. The sample was PBMCs. These TCRs come from a man aged 35 to 55 in good health and CMV-seronegative.

The rearrangement links TRBV6-6 to TRBJ2-1; D perhaps matches TRBD1 (5 bases). V was pared by 6 bases and J by 4 bases, with 13 bases between. CDR3 length equals 14 residues. In germline, CDR1 is MNHNY, CDR2 SVGAGI (reference sequence). The CDR3 sequence is CASRPLDIYNEQFF. The CDR3 DNA reads as TGTGCCAGCAGACCCTTGGACATTTACAATGAGCAGTTCTTC.

This clone was recorded a few times. The rearrangement links TRBV19 to TRBJ2-2; D may be TRBD1 (5 bases). V was pared by 5 bases and J by 4 bases, with 20 bases between. Germline CDR1 reads LNHDA; CDR2 reads SQIVND (reference sequence). The CDR3 contains 17 residues. The CDR3 nucleotides are TGTGCCAGTAGTGCCCGGAGCACAGGTACGGCCACCGGGGAGCTGTTTTTT. Its translation: CASSARSTGTATGELFF.

This clone was recorded once. The chain combines TRBV11-2 with TRBJ2-7; 7 positions match TRBD1. Germline V gives CDR1 SGHAT, CDR2 FQNNGV. V gave up 10 bases and J gave up 3 bases; unmatched junction bases: 9. The CDR3 contains 13 residues. This CDR3 is CATVTGSFYEQYF. The CDR3 region has the DNA TGTGCCACCGTGACAGGGTCCTTCTACGAGCAGTACTTC.

This clone was counted a single time. The V call is TRBV27, the J call TRBJ2-7; D unresolved. V was shortened by 6 bases and J by 2 bases, with 14 bases between the two germline ends. The CDR3 has 14 residues. Looked up from germline, CDR1 is MNHEY and CDR2 is SMNVEV (reference sequence). CDR3: CASSPFASAYEQYF. CDR3 bases: TGTGCCAGCAGCCCCTTCGCGAGTGCCTACGAGCAGTACTTC.

The V call is TRBV7-9, the J call TRBJ2-1, with 11 bases aligning to TRBD2. The CDR3 consists of 18 residues. V trimming: 3 bases; J trimming: 5 bases; junction bases outside the gene matches: 12. Germline lookup yields CDR1 SEHNR and CDR2 FQNEAQ (reference sequence). CDR3 residues: CASSFRQGSGRAHNEQFF. CDR3 DNA: TGTGCCAGCAGCTTTCGTCAGGGTAGCGGGAGGGCCCACAATGAGCAGTTCTTC. The whole variable domain, remainder taken from reference TRBV7-9 and TRBJ2-1, is DTGVSQNPRHKITKRGQNVTFRCDPISEHNRLYWYRQTLGQGPEFLTYFQNEAQLEKSRLLSDRFSAERPKGSFSTLEIQRTEQGDSAMYLCASSFRQGSGRAHNEQFFGPGTRLTVL.

This clone came up once. The chain combines TRBV5-1 with TRBJ2-7, with 7 bases that match TRBD1. Trimming removed 4 bases from V and 0 bases from J; junction bases left unmatched: 10. This CDR3 is built from 16 residues. Per the germline V gene, CDR1 is SGHRS and CDR2 is YFSETQ. In nucleotides, the CDR3 is TGCGCCAGCAGCAAAACAGGGGCCACCCTCTCCTACGAGCAGTACTTC. Protein sequence: CASSKTGATLSYEQYF.

V is TRBV7-3 and J is TRBJ2-2, with TRBD1 identical over 7 bases. The CDR3 runs to 19 residues. V was pared by 6 bases and J by 0 bases, with 16 bases of the junction left unmatched. CDR1 SGHTA and CDR2 FQGTGA come from the germline V gene. Here the CDR3 DNA reads TGTGCCAGCAGTTGGGCAGGGGGTTCGGGCGGGCCGAACACCGGGGAGCTGTTTTTT. Its protein product is CASSWAGGSGGPNTGELFF.

This clone has a single count. This sequence joins TRBV23-1 and TRBJ2-7; D is perhaps TRBD1 (7 bases). TRBV23-1 is placed among ORFs of uncertain function. The CDR3 length is 16 residues. With 2 bases removed from V and 7 bases from J, the gap between germline ends came to 21 bases. CDR3 residues: CASSQRGRRLGREQYF. The DNA for the CDR3 is TGCGCCAGCAGTCAAAGGGGGCGGCGCTTGGGGAGGGAGCAGTACTTC.

The chain is built from TRBV4-1 and TRBJ2-3; TRBD2 matches at 7 bases. CDR1 MGHRA and CDR2 YSYEKL come from the germline V gene. The CDR3 consists of 17 residues. Losses at the gene ends were 0 bases for V and 2 bases for J; bases not matched to a gene: 8. The CDR3 coding sequence is TGCGCCAGCAGCCAAGAAGATAGCGGGCTCCCCACAGATACGCAGTATTTT. Translating gives CASSQEDSGLPTDTQYF.

V is TRBV10-3 and J is TRBJ2-3; D call uncertain. The germline V gene has CDR1 ENHRY and CDR2 SYGVKD. V lost 4 bases, J lost 3 bases, and 14 bases lay in between. The CDR3 sequence is 15 residues long. The CDR3 reads CAISVGPAWTDTQYF. CDR3 in DNA: TGTGCCATCAGTGTTGGGCCCGCCTGGACAGATACGCAGTATTTT.

This clone showed up just once. The V and J genes are TRBV5-8 and TRBJ2-5, with D possibly being TRBD1 (6 bases). CDR1 is SGHTS, CDR2 YDEGEE, per germline. The CDR3 totals 15 residues. Trimming removed 0 bases from V and 5 bases from J, with 14 bases in between. CDR3 loop: CASSLDGGRGETQYF. The CDR3 coding sequence is TGTGCCAGCAGCTTGGATGGGGGTAGGGGGGAGACCCAGTACTTC.

The genes are TRBV5-1 and TRBJ2-3; the match to TRBD1 covers 12 bases. Losses at the gene ends were 4 bases for V and 2 bases for J; bases not matched to a gene: 5. Looked up from germline, CDR1 is SGHRS and CDR2 is YFSETQ. The CDR3 covers 16 residues. CDR3 in amino acids: CASSPGQGANTDTQYF. For the CDR3, the DNA is TGCGCCAGCAGCCCGGGACAGGGGGCTAACACAGATACGCAGTATTTT.